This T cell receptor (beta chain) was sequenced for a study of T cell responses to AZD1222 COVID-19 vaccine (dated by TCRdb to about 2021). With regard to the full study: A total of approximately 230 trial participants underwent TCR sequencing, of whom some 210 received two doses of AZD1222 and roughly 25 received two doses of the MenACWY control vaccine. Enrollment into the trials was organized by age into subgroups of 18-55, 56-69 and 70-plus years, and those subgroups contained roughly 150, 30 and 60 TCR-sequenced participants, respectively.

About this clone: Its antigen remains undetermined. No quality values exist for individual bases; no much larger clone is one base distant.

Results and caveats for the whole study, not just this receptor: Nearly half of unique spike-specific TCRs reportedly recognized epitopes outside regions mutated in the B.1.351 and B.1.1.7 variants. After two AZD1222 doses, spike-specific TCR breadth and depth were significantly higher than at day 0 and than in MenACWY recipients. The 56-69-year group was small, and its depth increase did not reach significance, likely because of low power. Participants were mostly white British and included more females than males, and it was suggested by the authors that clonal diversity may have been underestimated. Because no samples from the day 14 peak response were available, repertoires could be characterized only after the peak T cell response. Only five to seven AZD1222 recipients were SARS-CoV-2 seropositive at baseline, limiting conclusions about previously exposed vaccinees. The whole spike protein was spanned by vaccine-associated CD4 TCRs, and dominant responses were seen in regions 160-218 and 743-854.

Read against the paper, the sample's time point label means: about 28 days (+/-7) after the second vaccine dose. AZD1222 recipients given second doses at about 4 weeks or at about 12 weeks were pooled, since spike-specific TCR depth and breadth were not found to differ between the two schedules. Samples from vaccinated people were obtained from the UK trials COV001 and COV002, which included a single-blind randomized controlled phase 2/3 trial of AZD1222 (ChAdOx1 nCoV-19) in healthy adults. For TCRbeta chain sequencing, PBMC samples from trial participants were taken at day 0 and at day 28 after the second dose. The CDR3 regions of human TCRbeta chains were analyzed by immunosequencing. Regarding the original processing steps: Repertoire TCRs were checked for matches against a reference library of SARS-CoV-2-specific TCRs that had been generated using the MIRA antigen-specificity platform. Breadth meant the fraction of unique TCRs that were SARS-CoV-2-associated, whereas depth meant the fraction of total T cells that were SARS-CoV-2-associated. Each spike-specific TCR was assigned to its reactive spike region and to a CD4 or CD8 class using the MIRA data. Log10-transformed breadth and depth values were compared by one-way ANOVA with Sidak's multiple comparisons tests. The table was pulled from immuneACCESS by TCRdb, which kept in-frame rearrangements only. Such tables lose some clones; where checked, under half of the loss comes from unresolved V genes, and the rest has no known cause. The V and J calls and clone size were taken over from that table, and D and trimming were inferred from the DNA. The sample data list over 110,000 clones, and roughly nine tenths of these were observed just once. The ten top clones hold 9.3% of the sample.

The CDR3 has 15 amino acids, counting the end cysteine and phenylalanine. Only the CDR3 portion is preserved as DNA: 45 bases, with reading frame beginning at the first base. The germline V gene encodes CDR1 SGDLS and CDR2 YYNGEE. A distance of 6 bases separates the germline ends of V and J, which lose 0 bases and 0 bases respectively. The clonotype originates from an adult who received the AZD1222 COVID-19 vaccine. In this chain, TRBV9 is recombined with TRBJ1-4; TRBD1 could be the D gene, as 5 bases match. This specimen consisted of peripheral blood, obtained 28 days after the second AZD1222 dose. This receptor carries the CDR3 CASSVEGATNEKLFF. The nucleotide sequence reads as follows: TGTGCCAGCAGCGTAGAAGGGGCAACTAATGAAAAACTGTTTTTT.